This section outlines one T cell receptor (beta chain) sequence together with its context. Here immunoSEQ multiplex PCR was the method, and the copy in TCRdb shows in-frame clones only, minus some. Altogether some 110,000 clones are present, 93% being singletons, with the ten largest covering 5%. Germline V gene lookup returns CDR1 LGHNT and CDR2 FRNRAP. V dropped 1 base and J dropped 5; count of bases not matched to a gene: 8. The CDR3 contains 17 residues. The data belong to a study of T cell responses to AZD1222 COVID-19 vaccine. The chain uses TRBV12-5 and TRBJ2-1, with 10 bases matching TRBD2. Sequenced material: peripheral blood, taken on day 0 of AZD1222 vaccination. This TCR was sampled from an adult in good health. The CDR3 nucleotides are TGTGCTAGTGGTTTGGGTACTAGCGGGAAGAGCCACAATGAGCAGTTCTTC. Protein: CASGLGTSGKSHNEQFF.